This T cell receptor beta chain stems from a study of blood T cell repertoires in COVID-19. Study information: T cells, B-cell-depleted T cells, or PBMCs provided the cDNA or gDNA that served as material.

Authors' methods: Amplification of reference gene primers provided the estimated nucleated cell counts. Assay used: immunoSEQ multiplex PCR; TCRdb lists only in-frame clones, some missing. That table gives V, J and clone size, and the DNA gave D and trimming. The profile covers approximately 210,000 clones, with about 88% appearing a single time and about 5% taken by the ten largest. Per germline, CDR1 SGDLS and CDR2 YYNGEE. Losses at the gene ends were 4 bases for V and 0 bases for J; bases not matched to a gene: 4. The CDR3 is 17 amino acids. Material for sequencing was peripheral blood. J is TRBJ2-2 and V is TRBV9; 12 bases agree with TRBD2. This clonotype was sampled from a woman in her thirties or forties with acute or convalescent COVID-19. The CDR3: CASSQTSGGANTGELFF. CDR3 nucleotide sequence: TGTGCCAGCAGCCAGACTAGCGGGGGTGCGAACACCGGGGAGCTGTTTTTT.